The subject of this entry is one TCR beta chain. What it recognizes is unknown. TCRdb recomputed calls from the 5' RACE reads with MiXCR, one row per CDR3 protein. The repertoire holds a few hundred thousand distinct CDR3 sequences, with under 9% as singletons. Germline lookup yields CDR1 DFQATT and CDR2 SNEGSKA (reference sequence). Trimming removed 3 bases from V and 9 bases from J, with 21 bases in between. CDR3 length equals 15 residues. The sample comes from a study of T cells after yellow fever vaccination. Whole-study findings and limits: Weaker, the secondary response peaked sooner, at day 5 versus 15. CD4 and CD8 compartments shared a small share of clonotypes, likely from convergent recombination.

V gene TRBV20-1 combines with J gene TRBJ2-1; tentative D call: TRBD2 (6 bases). Material: CD4+ T cells sorted from PBMCs, obtained 5 days after the yellow fever booster vaccination. This clonotype was sampled from a man aged 18 to 30 who received the YFV17D yellow fever vaccine. Written as DNA, the CDR3 is TGCAGTGCTAGCTTCCGGAGCGGCGGGGTGGGTGAGCAGTTCTTC. Its translation: CSASFRSGGVGEQFF.